One TCR beta chain is described in this entry. What antigen it recognizes has not been identified. The record has no base qualities; no much larger clone is one base away. The immunoSEQ Assay, a bias-controlled multiplex PCR, was used to amplify TCRbeta CDR3 regions from genomic DNA. Per the original workflow: Within the assay, amplification of reference gene primers was used to estimate how many nucleated cells each sample contained. Sequence reads were collapsed and filtered to measure the absolute abundance of every unique TCRbeta CDR3 rearrangement. For each sample, productive Simpson clonality was calculated by taking the square root of Simpson's diversity index across productive rearrangements. TCRdb retrieved this table from immuneACCESS and kept in-frame rearrangements only. Not all clones are present; in checked studies, unresolved V genes account for under half, and no reason is known for the remainder. For V, J and clone size, that table is used; D and trimming come from the DNA. The sample table holds roughly 150,000 clones, of which around 84% were seen once. Roughly 20% of the sample lies in the top ten.

This record comes from a study of blood T cell repertoires in COVID-19 (dated by TCRdb to 2018 to 2021). Concerning the study at large: Collaborator samples came from the United States, Italy and Spain and covered acute and convalescent phases of COVID-19. The material from the prospective study consisted of cDNA or gDNA derived from T cells, B-cell-depleted T cells, or PBMCs. The dataset comprised deeply sampled blood TCRbeta repertoires from subjects exposed to, actively infected with, or recovered from COVID-19. The repertoires were released in a freely available public database meant as a resource for research on the immune response to SARS-CoV-2. Samples came from the ongoing ImmuneRACE study (first 160 participants) plus 1,254 subjects from 6 global collaborators. The sample metadata nearly always contained a de-identified subject ID, COVID-19 status, age in years and sex. Where available, HLA class I and class II types were taken from metadata supplied by the sample provider and were not determined by assay-based typing. Study-wide conclusions, independent of this receptor: Clinical and demographic metadata were provided uncurated, with the amount varying by source and participant.

Whole blood was collected in K2EDTA tubes by collaborating institutions according to the institutions' own protocols. For TCRbeta analysis, collaborators shipped samples as frozen whole blood, isolated PBMCs, or DNA extracted from either of those sample types. Specimen: peripheral blood. This clonotype originated in a woman aged 80 or older with acute or convalescent COVID-19.

The CDR3 protein is CAISNPTGPNYEQYF. The nucleotide sequence is given as TGTGCCATCTCAAATCCGACAGGTCCTAACTACGAGCAGTACTTC. Rearrangement joined TRBV10-3 to TRBJ2-7, with TRBD1 as a weak D call on 6 bases. Sequences ENHRY (CDR1) and SYGVKD (CDR2) are obtained from the germline V gene. Including the terminal cysteine and phenylalanine, the CDR3 comprises 15 residues. Left in the record is the CDR3 DNA by itself, 45 bases read in frame from the first base. The junction shows trimming of 8 bases on V and 3 bases on J, plus 20 bases between the germline ends.